This TCR beta chain stems from a study of tumor and adjacent non-tumor tissue in lung cancer. Turning to the study itself: Histology: about twelve adenocarcinoma, a couple of squamous cell carcinoma, 1 small cell lung cancer. On average, productive TCRbeta reads reached about 4.17 million per sample. Study observations and caveats: Top 100 clones took a larger repertoire share in normal lung.

From germline, CDR1 is MNHEY and CDR2 SVGAGI. CDR3 size: 16 residues. TCRbeta libraries were built with three rounds of nested PCR, modified from ARM-PCR. Each CDR3 protein gets one entry after TCRdb re-called the multiplex PCR reads with MiXCR. The sample includes roughly 74,000 distinct CDR3 sequences, approximately 82% of them seen just once. RNA was extracted from bulk tissue without any cell sorting. More than 3 cm separated this lung sample from the edge of the tumor. With regard to this clonotype: What it binds is not known. One junction end does not reproduce the germline sequence, and a read error may be involved.

This clonotype originated in a man aged 65 to 85 with non-small cell lung cancer. The chain carries TRBV6-5 and TRBJ2-1; D may be TRBD1 (5 bases). Sample: distant non-tumor lung tissue. CDR3 amino acids: CASSYNVGDYYSEQFF. CDR3 nucleotide sequence: TGTGCCAGCAGTTACAATGTAGGGGATTACTACAGTGAGCAGTTCTTC.